The table lists the clone carrying this TCR beta chain with a few counts. The antigen is not known. The sample comes from a study of identical twins. Each CDR3 protein gets one entry after TCRdb re-called the 5' RACE reads with MiXCR. Found here are more than 650,000 distinct CDR3 sequences, roughly 6% of them singletons; the top ten hold 1.5% to 2%. Study-level results: Sharing of beta out-of-frame sequences by twins showed a weaker excess. Beta clonotypes that were abundant in cord blood contained fewer insertions, a pattern absent from memory repertoires.

The origin of this receptor is a man between 18 and 29 years old in good health. Sample: naive T cells sorted from blood.

The DNA of the CDR3 is TGTGCCAGCAGTTTAGGTGCGGATTACACCGGGGAGCTGTTTTTT. Its translation: CASSLGADYTGELFF. V usage is TRBV28 and J usage is TRBJ2-2; no clear D gene. The length of the CDR3 is 15 residues. Looked up from germline, CDR1 is MDHEN and CDR2 is SYDVKM. V was shortened by 2 bases and J by 3 bases, with 10 bases between the two germline ends.